This T cell receptor beta chain was identified during a study of CD8 T cells in Susac syndrome. Reverse transcription of roughly 0.5 to 1 ug RNA was performed with random hexamers. MiXCR, applied by TCRdb to the immunoSEQ multiplex PCR reads, yields one record per CDR3 protein. This table holds about 200,000 distinct CDR3 sequences, about 94% found once. Germline lookup yields CDR1 SQVTM and CDR2 ANQGSEA. V gave up 1 base and J gave up 3 bases, with 5 bases separating them. CDR3 length equals 12 residues. Material for sequencing was CD4+ T cells from PBMCs. This receptor was identified in a human donor with multiple sclerosis. The rearrangement joins TRBV29-1 to TRBJ2-3; TRBD1 is a possible D gene (5 bases). The DNA for the CDR3 is TGCAGCGTTGAAGGGACAACAGATACGCAGTATTTT. Protein sequence: CSVEGTTDTQYF.